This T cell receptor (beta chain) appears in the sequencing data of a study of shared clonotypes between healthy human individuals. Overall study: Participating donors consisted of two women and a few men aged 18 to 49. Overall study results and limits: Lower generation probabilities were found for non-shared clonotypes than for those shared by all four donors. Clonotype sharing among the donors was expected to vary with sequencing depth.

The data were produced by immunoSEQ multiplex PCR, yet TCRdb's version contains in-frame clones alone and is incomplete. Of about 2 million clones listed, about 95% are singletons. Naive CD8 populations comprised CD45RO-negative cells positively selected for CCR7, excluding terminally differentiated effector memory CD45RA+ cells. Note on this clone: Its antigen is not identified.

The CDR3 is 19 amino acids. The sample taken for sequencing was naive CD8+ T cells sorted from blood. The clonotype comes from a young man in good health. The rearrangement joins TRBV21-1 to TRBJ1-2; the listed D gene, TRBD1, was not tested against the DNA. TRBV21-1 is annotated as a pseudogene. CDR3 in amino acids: CASSAQICLGQGTNYGYTF. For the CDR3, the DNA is TGTGCCAGCAGCGCCCAAATCTGCCTTGGACAGGGGACTAACTATGGCTACACCTTC.